The rows below give T cell receptor beta chains drawn from one sample of a study of shared clonotypes between healthy human individuals. The method was immunoSEQ multiplex PCR; TCRdb's version includes in-frame clones alone and lacks a portion of them. This table holds some 580,000 clones, 98% found once. Sequenced input: naive CD8+ T cells sorted from blood. The receptors here all came from a man aged 30 to 39 in good health. The CDR3 runs from the conserved cysteine through the conserved F or W. D genes are given only for firm matches. Where a row states a size, it is once, few, many or the class of an expanded clone; other rows omit it.

clone_size d_call j_call v_call cdr3_nt cdr3_aa
- - TRBJ2-7 TRBV2 TGTGCCGTAAAACGGGGCTACGAGCAGTACTTC CAVKRGYEQYF
- - TRBJ2-5 TRBV21-1 TGTGCCAGCAGCAAAGCTGTTAGGAGCACCCGGGCGGAGACCCAGTACTTC CASSKAVRSTRAETQYF
- - TRBJ1-5 TRBV6-4 TGTGCCAGCAGTGAGTTTGAAGGTCAGCCCCAGCATTTT CASSEFEGQPQHF
- - TRBJ2-7 TRBV5-4 TGTGCCAGCAGCTTGGGACCCACCTACGAGCAGTACTTC CASSLGPTYEQYF
- TRBD2 TRBJ2-7 TRBV27 TGTGCCAGCAGTCCCGGACTAGCTCTTGCCGAGCAGTACTTC CASSPGLALAEQYF
- - TRBJ2-2 TRBV29-1 TGCAGCGTTGATCCCAGTAACACCGGGGAGCTGTTTTTT CSVDPSNTGELFF
- - TRBJ2-7 TRBV11-3 TGTGCCAGCAGCTACCCTGGGGCCTACGAGCAGTACTTC CASSYPGAYEQYF
- - TRBJ2-7 TRBV5-1 TGCGCCAGCCGCTGGAGGGACCTCTCCTACGAGCAGTACTTC CASRWRDLSYEQYF
- - TRBJ1-1 TRBV5-1 TGCGCCAGCAGCCGGGGCGGTCGGGACACTGAAGCTTTCTTT CASSRGGRDTEAFF
once TRBD1 TRBJ1-1 TRBV5-1 TGCGCCAGCAAGGGACAGGGGCTGGCGCGCACTGAAGCTTTCTTT CASKGQGLARTEAFF
- - TRBJ2-5 TRBV7-9 TGTGCCAGCAGCGGCCACCCGGGAGAGACCCAGTACTTC CASSGHPGETQYF
- - TRBJ1-1 TRBV7-3 TGTGCCAGCAGCCTCCTCGAGGCCACTGAAGCTTTCTTT CASSLLEATEAFF
once TRBD1 TRBJ2-7 TRBV27 TGTGCCAGCAGCTATACAGGGGGCCCACACTACGAGCAGTACTTC CASSYTGGPHYEQYF
- - TRBJ2-7 TRBV9 TGTGCCAGCGGGATCTACGAGCAGTACTTC CASGIYEQYF
- - TRBJ2-1 TRBV5-1 TGCGCCAGCAGCTTGGACGGGCGCGGTTACAATGAGCAGTTCTTC CASSLDGRGYNEQFF
- - TRBJ2-5 TRBV27 TGTGCCAGCAGCCTGCTGGACAGCCAAGAGACCCAGTACTTC CASSLLDSQETQYF
once TRBD1 TRBJ1-2 TRBV7-9 TGTGCCAGCAGCCCAGGACAGGGGGCGTCCCGCTATGGCTACACCTTC CASSPGQGASRYGYTF
- TRBD1 TRBJ2-1 TRBV7-9 TGTGCCAGCAGCTTAGTCGCAGGGGGACACAATGAGCAGTTCTTC CASSLVAGGHNEQFF
- - TRBJ2-3 TRBV18 TGTGCCAGCTCACCAGTCCTGGACAGAAGCACAGATACGCAGTATTTT CASSPVLDRSTDTQYF
- - TRBJ1-5 TRBV6-5 TGTGCCAGCAGTTACGGGGGAGGCAATCAGCCCCAGCATTTT CASSYGGGNQPQHF
- - TRBJ2-7 TRBV4-3 TGCGCCAGCAGCCAAGTGGGTAGGGACGAGCAGTACTTC CASSQVGRDEQYF
- TRBD2 TRBJ2-5 TRBV5-1 TGCGCCAGCAGCTTGGCCCCTTCGACTAGCGGGAGACGCCATCAAGAGACCCAGTACTTC CASSLAPSTSGRRHQETQYF
once - TRBJ2-1 TRBV6-4 TGTGCCAGCAGCCGCACCTCATACAATGAGCAGTTCTTC CASSRTSYNEQFF
- - TRBJ2-1 TRBV11-2 TGTGCCAGCAGCCCCCACAGCGATCCCTACAATGAGCAGTTCTTC CASSPHSDPYNEQFF
- TRBD1 TRBJ1-1 TRBV6-5 TGTGCCAGCAACACAGGGGGCGCGGGCACTGAAGCTTTCTTT CASNTGGAGTEAFF
- TRBD1 TRBJ1-1 TRBV5-1 TGCGCCAGCAGCCCCGCGGGGACAGGGCCCTTAAACACTGAAGCTTTCTTT CASSPAGTGPLNTEAFF
- - TRBJ1-2 TRBV13 TGTGCCAGCAGTGGCGGGAGTGGATATGGCTACACCTTC CASSGGSGYGYTF
- - TRBJ2-1 TRBV27 TGTGCCAGCAGTTCCCTGGGGGATGAGCAGTTCTTC CASSSLGDEQFF
- - TRBJ1-3 TRBV6-5 TGTGCCAGCAAGGGGCAAGCCGGAAACACCATATATTTT CASKGQAGNTIYF
- TRBD2 TRBJ2-5 TRBV2 TGTGCCAGCAGTGAAGTTACGAGCGGGAGAACGAAAGAGACCCAGTACTTC CASSEVTSGRTKETQYF
- TRBD1 TRBJ2-7 TRBV4-1 TGCGCCAGCAGCCCACAGATGCCACTGACAGGGGGCGCTTACGAGCAGTACTTC CASSPQMPLTGGAYEQYF
- - TRBJ2-3 TRBV7-2 TGTGCCAGCAGCCCTCAAGGGAGAGGGACAGATACGCAGTATTTT CASSPQGRGTDTQYF
once - TRBJ2-7 TRBV28 TGTGCCAGCAGTGAGCCTGCGGAGAGGGGCGAGCAGTACTTC CASSEPAERGEQYF
- TRBD1 TRBJ2-5 TRBV7-7 TGTGCCAGCAGCTTAAGGACAGGGTCTCAAGAGACCCAGTACTTC CASSLRTGSQETQYF
- - TRBJ2-7 TRBV4-2 TGTGCCAGCAGCCGTACATCCGAAGGTCTTGGGGGGCGATGGGCCTACGAGCAGTACTTC CASSRTSEGLGGRWAYEQYF
- TRBD2 TRBJ2-7 TRBV29-1 TGCAGCGTTTCCGGACTAGCGGGAGGAAACTACGAGCAGTACTTC CSVSGLAGGNYEQYF
- TRBD1 TRBJ2-7 TRBV11-2 TGTGCCAGCAGCCTCGACAGGGTTTTTCGAGAGCAGTACTTC CASSLDRVFREQYF
- - TRBJ2-2 TRBV6-6 TGTGCCAGCAGTTCAACAGGGAACACCGGGGAGCTGTTTTTT CASSSTGNTGELFF
- - TRBJ2-5 TRBV7-3 TGTGCCAGCAGCCTCCTCGACGGGAGTCAAGAGACCCAGTACTTC CASSLLDGSQETQYF